These 4 T cell receptor beta chains were all obtained from the same sample, sequenced in a study of T cell repertoires in cytomegalovirus infection. Each CDR3 protein gets one entry after TCRdb re-called the reads with MiXCR. The data show approximately 400,000 distinct CDR3 sequences, with about 33% seen just once and around 13% held by the top ten. The sequencing sample was made of PBMCs. The origin of the receptors is a human donor in good health (CMV status not recorded). Some clones in this sample may be carry-over from other donors' samples.

This clonotype was counted a few times. The rearrangement uses TRBV6-5 and TRBJ1-2; unclear D gene. The ends were cut back, 7 bases at V and 2 bases at J, with 11 bases in the middle. The CDR3 runs to 13 residues. Germline V gene lookup returns CDR1 MNHEY and CDR2 SVGAGI. In DNA, the CDR3 is TGTGCCAGCACCCCGCACGGGAACTATGGCTACACCTTC. Protein: CASTPHGNYGYTF.

This clonotype came up a few times. This chain links TRBV18 with TRBJ1-4; D not resolved. The length of the CDR3 is 16 residues. Trimming pared 5 bases from V and 8 bases from J, leaving 21 bases between. Per the germline V gene, CDR1 is KGHSH and CDR2 is LQKENI. The CDR3, as DNA: TGTGCCAGCTCAGATTCCCTCCGTGGGGATGGAGAAAAACTGTTTTTT. This gives the protein CASSDSLRGDGEKLFF.

This clonotype has just a few counts. The chain links TRBV7-2 to TRBJ1-2; 9 positions match TRBD1. From germline, CDR1 is SGHTA and CDR2 FQGNSA. Unmatched junction bases numbered 12, after V lost 5 bases and J lost 8 bases. The CDR3 is made up of 15 amino acids. Here the CDR3 reads CASSGLGTGSRGYTF. The CDR3 DNA follows: TGTGCCAGCAGCGGATTGGGGACAGGGAGTAGGGGCTACACCTTC.

This clonotype was detected ten times or more. The V and J genes are TRBV12-3 or TRBV12-4 and TRBJ1-2; D might be TRBD1 (5 bases). V shed 6 bases and J shed 0 bases, with 8 bases lying between them. The CDR3 is 13 amino acids. The CDR3 region has the DNA TGTGCCAGCAGCCCGACAGCTAACTATGGCTACACCTTC. Residues: CASSPTANYGYTF.